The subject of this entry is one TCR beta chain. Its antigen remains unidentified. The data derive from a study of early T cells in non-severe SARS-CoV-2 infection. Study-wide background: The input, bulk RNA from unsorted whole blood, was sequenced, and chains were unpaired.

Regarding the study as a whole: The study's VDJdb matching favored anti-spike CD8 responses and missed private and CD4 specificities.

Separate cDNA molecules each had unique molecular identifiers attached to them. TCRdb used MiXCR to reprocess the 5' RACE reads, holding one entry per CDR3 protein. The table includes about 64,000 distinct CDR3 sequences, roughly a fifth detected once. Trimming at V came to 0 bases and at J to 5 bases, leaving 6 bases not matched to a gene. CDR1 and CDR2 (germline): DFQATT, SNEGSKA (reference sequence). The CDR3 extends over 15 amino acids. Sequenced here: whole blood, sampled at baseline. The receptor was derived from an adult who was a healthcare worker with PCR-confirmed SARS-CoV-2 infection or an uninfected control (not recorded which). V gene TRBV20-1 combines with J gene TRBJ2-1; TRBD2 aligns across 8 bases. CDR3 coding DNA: TGCAGTGCTAGAGATGGGCGGGGGGTCGACAATGAGCAGTTCTTC. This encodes CSARDGRGVDNEQFF.